One sample yielded the 21 T cell receptor beta chains listed below, sequenced in a study of technical replicates of blood from several donors. TCRdb's copy holds only in-frame clones and misses some; the assay was immunoSEQ multiplex PCR. The repertoire consists of about 56,000 clones, with nearly 95% occurring once and the leading ten covering around 3%. The specimen sequenced was PBMCs. Receptor source: a human donor in good health. Some clones in this sample may be carry-over from other donors' samples.

This clone was observed a single time. V and J are TRBV6-6 and TRBJ2-2; 7 bases line up with TRBD1. V lost 6 bases to trimming and J lost 3 bases; unmatched junction nucleotides: 10. The CDR3 sequence is 16 residues long. Germline CDR1 reads MNHNY; CDR2 reads SVGAGI (reference sequence). In DNA form, the CDR3 reads TGTGCCAGCAGCCGTGGGACAGCCACTTACACCGGGGAGCTGTTTTTT. Protein product: CASSRGTATYTGELFF.

The rearrangement uses TRBV4-2 and TRBJ1-2; D might be TRBD1 (6 bases). This CDR3 has 15 amino acids. Germline CDR1 LGHNA, CDR2 YNFKEQ. The ends were cut back, 3 bases at V and 1 base at J, with 12 bases in the middle. The CDR3 here is CASSHPDRLNYGYTF. As DNA, the CDR3 is TGTGCCAGCAGCCATCCGGACAGACTTAACTATGGCTACACCTTC.

The rearrangement uses TRBV7-2 and TRBJ2-1, with 9 bases fitting TRBD2. CDR1 SGHTA and CDR2 FQGNSA come from the germline V gene. J was trimmed by 4 bases and V by 7 bases; bases with no gene match: 11. This CDR3 comprises 16 residues. The DNA for the CDR3 is TGTGCCAGCACCAAGTTCGTCCTAGCGGGATACAATGAGCAGTTCTTC. This gives the protein CASTKFVLAGYNEQFF. The full variable domain, its missing parts supplied by reference TRBV7-2 and TRBJ2-1, is GAGVSQSPSNKVTEKGKDVELRCDPISGHTALYWYRQSLGQGLEFLIYFQGNSAPDKSGLPSDRFSAERTGGSVSTLTIQRTQQEDSAVYLCASTKFVLAGYNEQFFGPGTRLTVL.

This CDR3 is CASSPGQGAYEQYF. CDR3 DNA: TGTGCCAGCAGCCCAGGACAGGGGGCCTACGAGCAGTACTTC. The gene calls are TRBV13 and TRBJ2-7, with 10 bases lining up with TRBD1. The junction had 3 bases not matched to a gene; V was cut back by 5 bases and J by 2 bases. Germline V gives CDR1 PRHDT, CDR2 FYEKMQ (reference sequence). There are 14 residues in the CDR3.

The chain links TRBV6-5 to TRBJ1-6, with 7 bases lining up with TRBD1. V lost 5 bases and J lost 11; bases outside the gene matches: 9. Germline V gene lookup returns CDR1 MNHEY and CDR2 SVGAGI. The CDR3 sequence is 14 residues long. CDR3 DNA sequence: TGTGCCAGCAGTACGAACAGGGGTTGGACACCCCTCCACTTT. Translation gives CASSTNRGWTPLHF.

CDR3 in amino acids: CASSVPGPLNTGELFF. CDR3 sequence (DNA): TGTGCCAGCAGTGTCCCAGGGCCCTTGAACACCGGGGAGCTGTTTTTT. The V and J genes are TRBV2 and TRBJ2-2; weak D call: TRBD1 (5 bases). The CDR3 totals 16 residues. Germline loops: CDR1 SNHLY, CDR2 FYNNEI. V was clipped by 4 bases and J by 1 base, with 13 bases between them.

The V call is TRBV4-1, the J call TRBJ1-2, with 12 bases lining up with TRBD1. This CDR3 has 15 residues. The junction had 3 bases not matched to a gene; V was cut back by 0 bases and J by 7 bases. The germline V gene has CDR1 MGHRA and CDR2 YSYEKL. CDR3 nucleotides: TGCGCCAGCAGCCAAGAGGGACAGGGGGCTGGTGGCTACACCTTC. This sequence encodes CASSQEGQGAGGYTF.

V and J are TRBV14 and TRBJ2-1, with D uncertain. Trimming took off 0 bases at V and 3 bases at J, with 6 bases between the two ends. CDR3 length: 14 residues. Germline assignment: CDR1 SGHDN and CDR2 FVKESK. The CDR3 spells CASSQDPHYNEQFF. CDR3 DNA: TGTGCCAGCAGCCAAGACCCCCACTACAATGAGCAGTTCTTC.

The CDR3 is CASSGTGSIREQYF. For the CDR3, the DNA is TGTGCCAGCAGTGGTACAGGGAGTATACGAGAGCAGTACTTC. The chain couples TRBV2 to TRBJ2-7; perhaps TRBD1 as D (6 bases). CDR3 length: 14 residues. CDR1 and CDR2 from the germline V gene are SNHLY and FYNNEI. V lost 4 bases and J 7 bases, leaving 17 bases between the germline ends.

J is TRBJ2-7 and V is TRBV12-5; TRBD1 matches at 11 bases. This CDR3 has 15 amino acids. The trim removed 7 bases at V and 1 base at J, leaving 6 bases unmatched. The germline CDR1 and CDR2 sequences are LGHNT and FRNRAP. This chain's CDR3 is CASALGQGASYEQYF. The DNA for the CDR3 is TGTGCTAGTGCCCTAGGACAGGGGGCTTCCTACGAGCAGTACTTC.

The J gene is TRBJ1-1, the V gene TRBV4-3, with D tentatively TRBD1 (6 bases). Between the trimmed V and J ends, which lost 0 bases and 1 base, there was a span of 9 bases. Germline V gives CDR1 LGHNA, CDR2 YSLEER. The CDR3 sequence is 15 residues long. CDR3 region: CASSQENRENTEAFF. The CDR3, as DNA: TGCGCCAGCAGCCAAGAGAACAGGGAGAACACTGAAGCTTTCTTT.

This clone was counted a single time. The CDR3 DNA reads TGTGCCAGCAGTGCACATCAGACTCCCGGGTCTGAAGCTTTCTTT. Amino acids: CASSAHQTPGSEAFF. The chain recombines TRBV6-1 with TRBJ1-1; D not resolved. The CDR3 length is 15 residues. V gave up 4 bases and J gave up 6 bases, with 18 bases separating them. CDR1 is MNHNS and CDR2 is SASEGT in the germline V gene.

V is TRBV4-2 and J is TRBJ1-1, with D uncertain. The V end was cut by 0 bases, the J end by 3 bases, with 5 bases between. This CDR3 is 13 amino acids long. Germline lookup yields CDR1 LGHNA and CDR2 YNFKEQ. CDR3 coding DNA: TGTGCCAGCAGCCAAGATCAGGACACTGAAGCTTTCTTT. The encoded protein is CASSQDQDTEAFF.

CDR3 coding DNA: TGTGCCAGCAGCCCCACCCGGGGGGGTACCTACGAGCAGTACTTC. Its translation is CASSPTRGGTYEQYF. This chain joins TRBV7-9 and TRBJ2-7; 8 positions match TRBD2. Germline CDR1 and CDR2: SEHNR and FQNEAQ (reference sequence). Losses at the gene ends were 5 bases for V and 2 bases for J; bases not matched to a gene: 8. The CDR3 has 15 amino acids.

The V and J genes are TRBV5-1 and TRBJ1-3; 8 positions agree with TRBD1. Trimming cost V 0 bases and J 0 bases; bases outside gene matches: 11. The germline V gene has CDR1 SGHRS and CDR2 YFSETQ. CDR3 length: 19 residues. The CDR3 region has the DNA TGCGCCAGCAGCTTGGTTGGTCTGGGACAGGCGCCCTCTGGAAACACCATATATTTT. Amino acids: CASSLVGLGQAPSGNTIYF.

The CDR3 sequence: CASSSETATNEKLFF. The DNA for the CDR3 is TGTGCCAGTAGTAGCGAGACAGCAACTAATGAAAAACTGTTTTTT. The rearrangement uses TRBV19 and TRBJ1-4; possibly TRBD1 for D (5 bases). CDR3 length: 15 amino acids. V was shortened by 4 bases and J by 0 bases, with 9 bases between the two germline ends. Germline assignment: CDR1 LNHDA and CDR2 SQIVND (reference sequence).

This chain uses TRBV29-1 with TRBJ2-7, with 9 bases aligning to TRBD2. The J segment lost 6 bases and the V segment lost 6 bases, leaving 12 bases of the junction unmatched. Per the germline V gene, CDR1 is SQVTM and CDR2 is ANQGSEA. The CDR3 is 14 residues long. The CDR3, as DNA: TGCAGCGTATTATTGCGGGGGGGTTTCGGCGAGCAGTACTTC. Translated: CSVLLRGGFGEQYF.

This sequence joins TRBV5-1 and TRBJ1-1; the match to TRBD1 covers 7 bases. V lost 1 base to trimming and J lost 5 bases; unmatched junction nucleotides: 5. The CDR3 has 14 amino acids. Per germline, CDR1 SGHRS and CDR2 YFSETQ. The CDR3 nucleotides are TGCGCCAGCAGCTTGTCGACAGGGAATACTGAAGCTTTCTTT. Amino acid sequence: CASSLSTGNTEAFF.

This rearrangement joins TRBV10-3 to TRBJ2-7, with 9 bases matching TRBD1. Germline CDR1 is ENHRY and CDR2 is SYGVKD. The CDR3 runs to 14 residues. With 8 bases clipped from V and 3 bases from J, the junction kept 8 bases outside the gene matches. The CDR3 reads CAIRQGGQGYEQYF. The CDR3 bases are TGTGCCATCCGGCAGGGGGGACAGGGCTACGAGCAGTACTTC.

This chain connects TRBV10-3 to TRBJ1-2; 10 nucleotides line up with TRBD1. The CDR3 loop spans 15 amino acids. Germline-derived CDR1 and CDR2 are ENHRY and SYGVKD. J lost 7 bases, V lost 4 bases, and 9 bases had no gene match. The CDR3 DNA follows: TGTGCCATCAGTGCTCCAGACAGGGGGCTTGGTGGCTACACCTTC. It specifies CAISAPDRGLGGYTF.

CDR3 bases: TGTGCCAGCAGCCCAGGGGGAGTTAATGGCTACACCTTC. This encodes CASSPGGVNGYTF. J is TRBJ1-2 and V is TRBV28; 7 bases line up with TRBD1. The CDR3 sequence is 13 residues long. Trimming cost V 6 bases and J 6 bases; bases outside gene matches: 7. The V gene's germline CDR1 is MDHEN and CDR2 SYDVKM.